This TCR beta chain was sequenced in a study of cytomegalovirus exposure and HLA in healthy donors. Study results and limitations: HLA restriction was apparent for most CMV-associated TCR beta chains in a later analysis. Diagnosis of cytomegalovirus status made by the classifier reportedly showed high specificity and sensitivity.

Note on this clone: The target antigen is unknown.

PCR involved 60 Vbeta and 13 Jbeta primers. Libraries were prepared by immunoSEQ multiplex PCR; TCRdb keeps only in-frame clonotypes and omits some of them. The table lists about 130,000 clones, roughly 77% of them singletons. This CDR3 is 16 amino acids long. Trimming removed 1 base at V and 6 bases at J, with 16 bases between. Germline V CDR1 and CDR2: SGHDN, FVKESK. Sequenced input: PBMCs. The clonotype was recovered from a woman aged 40-49 years in good health and CMV-seropositive. This sequence joins TRBV14 and TRBJ2-1; D perhaps matches TRBD2 (7 bases). DNA for the CDR3: TGTGCCAGCAGCCAAGTAGGAGGACTAGGGGGCAATGAGCAGTTCTTC. It encodes CASSQVGGLGGNEQFF.